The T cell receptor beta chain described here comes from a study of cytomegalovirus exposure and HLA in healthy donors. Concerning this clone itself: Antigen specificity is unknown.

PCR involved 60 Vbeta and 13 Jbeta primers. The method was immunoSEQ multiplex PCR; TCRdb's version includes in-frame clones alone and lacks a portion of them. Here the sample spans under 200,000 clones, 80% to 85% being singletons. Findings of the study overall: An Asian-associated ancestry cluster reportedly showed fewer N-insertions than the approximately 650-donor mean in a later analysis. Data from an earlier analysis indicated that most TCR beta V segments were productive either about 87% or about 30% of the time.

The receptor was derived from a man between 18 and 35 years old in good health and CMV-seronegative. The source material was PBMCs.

The CDR3 protein is CASSAPAGFEQYF. In DNA form, the CDR3 reads TGTGCCAGCAGCGCCCCGGCGGGTTTCGAGCAGTACTTC. This chain links TRBV9 with TRBJ2-5; weak D call: TRBD2 (5 bases). TRBJ2-7 explains the end of the DNA better; the J call may be wrong. Germline V gives CDR1 SGDLS, CDR2 YYNGEE. This CDR3 is built from 13 residues.